This T cell receptor beta chain was sequenced for a study of shared clonotypes between healthy human individuals. Profiling relied on immunoSEQ multiplex PCR, and the TCRdb table lists in-frame clones only, not all of them. The table includes more than 1,200,000 clones, approximately 98.5% detected once. V shed 0 bases and J 2 bases; nucleotides not matched to a gene: 9. Germline assignment: CDR1 SGHRS and CDR2 YFSETQ. There are 18 residues in the CDR3. Sequencing was performed on naive CD4+ T cells sorted from blood. Subset here: CD45RA+ positively selected. The sequence was collected from a man aged 25 to 40 in good health. This rearrangement joins TRBV5-1 to TRBJ2-1, with 9 bases that match TRBD2. CDR3 residues: CASSLDAIGGRAYNEQFF. In nucleotides, the CDR3 is TGCGCCAGCAGCTTGGATGCGATTGGCGGGAGGGCCTACAATGAGCAGTTCTTC.